This T cell receptor (beta chain) was sequenced for a study of cytomegalovirus exposure and HLA in healthy donors. Study-wide results and limits: Highly shared variants forming one cluster were likely a sequencing artifact. Several of the most significant clusters were apparently associated with common viral pathogens in a later analysis.

The PCR had 60 Vbeta and 13 Jbeta primers. The assay was immunoSEQ multiplex PCR, and TCRdb's table has in-frame clones only and misses some. The sample consists of some 150,000 clones, 65% to 85% of them appearing once. Details on this clone: Its specificity is not known.

The CDR3 runs to 14 residues. Germline V gene data show CDR1 as SGHRS and CDR2 as YFSETQ. With V trimmed by 2 bases and J by 4 bases, 4 bases remained unmatched. The chain links TRBV5-1 to TRBJ2-3; 7 nucleotides align to TRBD2. Material for sequencing was PBMCs. The receptor comes from a woman aged 40 to 50 in good health and CMV-seropositive. CDR3 amino acids: CASSLAGRADTQYF. The CDR3 DNA sequence: TGCGCCAGCAGCTTAGCGGGAAGGGCAGATACGCAGTATTTT. The full variable domain, in which reference TRBV5-1 and TRBJ2-3 provide the parts outside the CDR3, is KAGVTQTPRYLIKTRGQQVTLSCSPISGHRSVSWYQQTPGQGLQFLFEYFSETQRNKGNFPGRFSGRQFSNSRSEMNVSTLELGDSALYLCASSLAGRADTQYFGPGTRLTVL.